This T cell receptor beta chain comes out of a study of human T cells and chemical hapten exposure (dated by TCRdb to the early 2020s). Notes on the research overall: For sensitization, 2% DPC in acetone was applied to a roughly 2 cm by roughly 2 cm area of upper inner arm skin. The study tracked peripheral blood TCR repertoire changes in vivo during primary and secondary sensitization to the hapten diphenylcyclopropenone (DPC) in alopecia patients. Throughout the approximately 24-week study period, patients were also given weekly therapeutic DPC doses on the scalp. Blood samples were taken from patients before sensitization (week 0) and at 2, 6 and about 24 weeks after DPC sensitization. Patch tests used Finn chambers with 0.01% DPC on the upper back, scored after 6 days by International Contact Dermatitis Research Group standards. Blood for TCR sequencing was provided by twenty-nine alopecia patients at one to four time points (pre-sensitization, 2, 6 and 24 weeks). The libraries were sequenced as a pool, and the TCR yield per sample differed mostly because of small variations in library volumes within the pool. The patient cohort, mostly female, included alopecia areata with under or over 50% scalp involvement, alopecia totalis and alopecia universalis. What the work shows at the level of the full study, not this receptor alone: DPC sensitization did not change the number of TCRs with a frequency above 1 in 1000, and there was no evidence of changes in global repertoire structure. Compared with pre-sensitization or healthy control sets, expanded TCRs formed significantly more large CDR3 similarity clusters, which is consistent with antigen-driven responses. Because all patients had alopecia, a presumed autoimmune disease, the immune response of the patients might differ from that of healthy individuals. Repeated subsampling changed both the strength of the expansion versus patch-test correlation and the threshold at which the correlation became significant. The number of PT1 expanded TCRs positively correlated with patch test score, significant at thresholds 8, 16 and 32 but not 4.

Sample time point, as interpreted from the label and publication: pre-sensitization, week 0. The treatment or condition label for this specimen denotes: therapeutic diphenylcyclopropenone sensitization with weekly scalp DPC. At every patch-test visit, the blood draw took place before the patch test was put on. To be eligible, patients had to be aged 18 to 70, diagnosed with alopecia and judged suitable for DPC therapy, while pregnant patients were excluded. Total RNA was isolated from unfractionated whole blood collected in Tempus Blood RNA tubes. Libraries were prepared through RACE. TCRdb names NextSeq 500 as the instrument used. During library preparation, unique molecular identifiers were attached to individual cDNA molecules so that TCRs could be counted quantitatively and reproducibly. For every blood RNA sample, sequencing covered both the TCR alpha and TCR beta chains. From the authors' description of their analysis: Samples had a median of 95,638 TCRs, with a range from about 23,224 to 750,000. The Decombinator software suite was used to annotate V, J and CDR3 in the TCR reads. Every sample was subsampled to the same number of TCRs (28,000) for the PS versus PT1 abundance plots. Expanded TCRs were defined as absent before sensitization and observed at least eight times at the 2-week time point. TCRdb reworked the public reads: Q25 trimming with fastp, MiXCR clone assembly, productive beta chains retained. Every distinct CDR3 protein forms one entry, paired with its most common genes and DNA. The V and J calls, along with clone size, are taken from TCRdb and not from the paper's own processing. In this sample the table shows around 250,000 distinct CDR3 sequences, about 8.6% of which occur a single time. 2.3% of the sample belongs to the ten largest clones.

For this clonotype: Its antigen has not been determined. Nothing much larger sits one base from this clone, and base qualities are not available.

The sequenced sample was whole blood, obtained in connection with sensitization to the hapten diphenylcyclopropenone (DPC). This receptor was identified in a woman in her 40s with alopecia areata. Some clones in this sample may be carry-over from other donors' samples.

CDR3 loop: CASSPRGAGLAKNIQYF. The DNA sequence is given as TGCGCCAGCAGCCCTCGAGGTGCCGGGCTCGCCAAAAACATTCAGTACTTC. The chain is encoded by TRBV5-1 joined to TRBJ2-4, with the D segment identity uncertain. From the cysteine through the phenylalanine, the CDR3 covers 17 amino acids. Only CDR3 DNA is held: 51 bases, read in frame from base 1. V and J lose 4 bases and 1 base, and a span of 18 bases separates them. Reading the germline V gene gives CDR1 SGHRS and CDR2 YFSETQ.